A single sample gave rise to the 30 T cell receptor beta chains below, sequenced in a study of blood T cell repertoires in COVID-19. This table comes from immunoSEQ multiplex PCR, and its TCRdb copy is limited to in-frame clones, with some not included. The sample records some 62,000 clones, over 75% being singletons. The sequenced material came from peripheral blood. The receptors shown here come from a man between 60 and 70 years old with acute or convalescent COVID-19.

The CDR3 reads CASSLMVGRSTDTQYF. The CDR3 region has the DNA TGTGCCAGCAGCTTAATGGTGGGCCGAAGCACAGATACGCAGTATTTT. This sequence joins TRBV7-3 and TRBJ2-3; D is uncertain. Trimming cost V 1 base and J 0 bases, with 11 bases left between them. The CDR3 sequence is 16 residues long. From germline, CDR1 is SGHTA and CDR2 FQGTGA.

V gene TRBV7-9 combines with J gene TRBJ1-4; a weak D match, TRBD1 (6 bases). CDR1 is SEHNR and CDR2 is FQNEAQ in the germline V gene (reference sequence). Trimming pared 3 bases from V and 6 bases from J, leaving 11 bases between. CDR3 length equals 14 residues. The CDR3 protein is CASSLGALDEKLFF. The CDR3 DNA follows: TGTGCCAGCAGCTTGGGGGCATTAGATGAAAAACTGTTTTTT.

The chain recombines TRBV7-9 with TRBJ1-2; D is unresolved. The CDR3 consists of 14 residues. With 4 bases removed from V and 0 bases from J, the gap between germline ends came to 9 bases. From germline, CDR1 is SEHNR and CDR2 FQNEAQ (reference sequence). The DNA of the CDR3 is TGTGCCAGCAGCTCGGTACGGTCTAACTATGGCTACACCTTC. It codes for CASSSVRSNYGYTF.

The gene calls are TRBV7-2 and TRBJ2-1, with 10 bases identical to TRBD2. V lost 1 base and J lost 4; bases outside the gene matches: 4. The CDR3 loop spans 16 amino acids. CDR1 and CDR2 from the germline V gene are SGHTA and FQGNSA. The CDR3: CASSLGSSGRYNEQFF. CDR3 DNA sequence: TGTGCCAGCAGCTTAGGGAGTAGCGGGAGGTACAATGAGCAGTTCTTC.

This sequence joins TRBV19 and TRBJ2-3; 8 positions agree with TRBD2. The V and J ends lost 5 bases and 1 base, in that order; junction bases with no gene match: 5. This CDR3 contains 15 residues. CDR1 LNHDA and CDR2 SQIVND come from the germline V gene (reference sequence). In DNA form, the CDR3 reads TGTGCCAGTAGTGATACTAGCGGCCGCACAGATACGCAGTATTTT. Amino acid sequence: CASSDTSGRTDTQYF.

The CDR3 loop is CASSYTGGGNQPQHF. For the CDR3, the DNA is TGTGCCAGCAGCTACACAGGGGGCGGCAATCAGCCCCAGCATTTT. The V call is TRBV5-4, the J call TRBJ1-5; TRBD1 aligns across 9 bases. Germline-derived CDR1 and CDR2 are SGHNT and YYREEE (reference sequence). After removal of 3 bases from V and 2 bases from J, the junction contained 3 bases not matched to a gene. This CDR3 is built from 15 residues.

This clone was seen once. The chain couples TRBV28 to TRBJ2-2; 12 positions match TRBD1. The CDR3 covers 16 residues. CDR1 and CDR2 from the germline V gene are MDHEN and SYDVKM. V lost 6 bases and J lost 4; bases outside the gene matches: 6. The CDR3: CASRPGQGAITGELFF. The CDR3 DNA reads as TGTGCCAGCAGGCCGGGACAGGGGGCTATCACCGGGGAGCTGTTTTTT.

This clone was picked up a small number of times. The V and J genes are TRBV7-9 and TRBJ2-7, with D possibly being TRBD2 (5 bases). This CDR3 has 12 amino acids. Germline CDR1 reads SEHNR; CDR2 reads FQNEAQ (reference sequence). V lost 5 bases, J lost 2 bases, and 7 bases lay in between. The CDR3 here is CASSPTTYEQYF. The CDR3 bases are TGTGCCAGCAGCCCGACTACCTACGAGCAGTACTTC.

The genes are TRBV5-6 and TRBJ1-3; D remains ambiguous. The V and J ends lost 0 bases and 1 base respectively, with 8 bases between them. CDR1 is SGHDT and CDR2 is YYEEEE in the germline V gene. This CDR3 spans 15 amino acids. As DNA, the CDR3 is TGTGCCAGCAGCTTGGTCGGGGTTTCTGGAAACACCATATATTTT. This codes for CASSLVGVSGNTIYF.

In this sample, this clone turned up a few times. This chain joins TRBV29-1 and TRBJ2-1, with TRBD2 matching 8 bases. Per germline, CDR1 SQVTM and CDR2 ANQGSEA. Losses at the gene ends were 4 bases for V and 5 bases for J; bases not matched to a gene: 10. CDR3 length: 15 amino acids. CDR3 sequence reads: CSVVRSGRADNEQFF. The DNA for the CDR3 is TGCAGCGTTGTTCGGTCCGGGAGGGCAGACAATGAGCAGTTCTTC.

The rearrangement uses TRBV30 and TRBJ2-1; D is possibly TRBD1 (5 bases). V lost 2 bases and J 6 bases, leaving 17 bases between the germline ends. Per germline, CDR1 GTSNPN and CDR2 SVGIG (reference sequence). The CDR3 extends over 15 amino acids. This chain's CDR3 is CAWSIGQLGGNEQFF. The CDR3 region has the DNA TGTGCCTGGAGTATCGGACAACTGGGCGGCAATGAGCAGTTCTTC.

CDR3 in amino acids: CASSATGYSGELFF. The CDR3 DNA sequence: TGTGCCAGCAGCGCTACAGGGTATAGCGGGGAGCTGTTTTTT. The chain is built from TRBV9 and TRBJ2-2, with a weak D call TRBD1 (6 bases). Germline V gene sequence: CDR1 SGDLS, CDR2 YYNGEE. The CDR3 totals 14 residues. The germline V and J ends were trimmed by 3 bases and 7 bases, with 13 bases remaining between them.

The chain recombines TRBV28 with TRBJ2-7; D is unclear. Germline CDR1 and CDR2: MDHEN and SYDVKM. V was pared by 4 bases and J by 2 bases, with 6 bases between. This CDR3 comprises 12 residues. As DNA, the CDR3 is TGTGCCAGCAGTTCCAATCCCTACGAGCAGTACTTC. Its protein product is CASSSNPYEQYF.

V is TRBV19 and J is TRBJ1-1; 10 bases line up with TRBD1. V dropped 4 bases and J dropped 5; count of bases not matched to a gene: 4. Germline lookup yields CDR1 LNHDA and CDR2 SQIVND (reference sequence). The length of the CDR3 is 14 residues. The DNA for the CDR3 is TGTGCCAGTAGTAGGACAGGGGGGGAGACTGAAGCTTTCTTT. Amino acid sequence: CASSRTGGETEAFF.

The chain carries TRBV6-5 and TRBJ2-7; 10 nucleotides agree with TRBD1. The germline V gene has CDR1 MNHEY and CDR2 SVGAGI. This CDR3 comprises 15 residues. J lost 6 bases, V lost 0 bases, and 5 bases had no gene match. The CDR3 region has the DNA TGTGCCAGCAGTTACTCCTCCGGGACAGGGGCCGAGCAGTACTTC. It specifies CASSYSSGTGAEQYF.

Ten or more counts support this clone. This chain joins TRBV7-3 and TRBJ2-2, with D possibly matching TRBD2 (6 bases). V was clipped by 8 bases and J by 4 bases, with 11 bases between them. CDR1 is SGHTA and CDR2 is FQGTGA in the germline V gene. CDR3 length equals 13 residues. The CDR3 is CASGMGGTGELFF. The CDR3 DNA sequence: TGTGCCAGCGGAATGGGAGGCACCGGGGAGCTGTTTTTT.

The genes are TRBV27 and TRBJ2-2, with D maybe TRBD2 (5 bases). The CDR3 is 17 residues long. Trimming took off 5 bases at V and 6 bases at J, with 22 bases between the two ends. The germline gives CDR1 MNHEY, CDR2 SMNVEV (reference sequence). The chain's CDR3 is CASSHSEVRGAAGELFF. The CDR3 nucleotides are TGTGCCAGCAGTCACTCGGAGGTCAGAGGCGCGGCCGGGGAGCTGTTTTTT.

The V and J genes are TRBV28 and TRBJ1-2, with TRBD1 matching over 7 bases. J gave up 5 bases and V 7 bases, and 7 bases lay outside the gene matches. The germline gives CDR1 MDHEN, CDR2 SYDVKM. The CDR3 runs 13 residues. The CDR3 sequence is CASTPGTEYGYTF. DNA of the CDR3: TGTGCCAGCACACCCGGGACAGAGTATGGCTACACCTTC.

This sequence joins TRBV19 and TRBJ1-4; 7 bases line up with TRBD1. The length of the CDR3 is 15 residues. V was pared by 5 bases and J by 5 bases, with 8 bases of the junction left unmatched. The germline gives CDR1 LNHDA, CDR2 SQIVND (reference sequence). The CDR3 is CASSLHRGSNEKLFF. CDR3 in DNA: TGTGCCAGTAGTCTCCACAGGGGTTCGAATGAAAAACTGTTTTTT.

CDR3 loop: CASSTSGTGGRETQYF. DNA for the CDR3: TGTGCCAGCAGTACATCCGGGACAGGGGGCAGGGAGACCCAGTACTTC. The rearrangement uses TRBV28 and TRBJ2-5; 12 nucleotides line up with TRBD1. The J segment lost 5 bases and the V segment lost 5 bases, leaving 9 bases of the junction unmatched. This CDR3 region has 16 residues. Per the germline V gene, CDR1 is MDHEN and CDR2 is SYDVKM.

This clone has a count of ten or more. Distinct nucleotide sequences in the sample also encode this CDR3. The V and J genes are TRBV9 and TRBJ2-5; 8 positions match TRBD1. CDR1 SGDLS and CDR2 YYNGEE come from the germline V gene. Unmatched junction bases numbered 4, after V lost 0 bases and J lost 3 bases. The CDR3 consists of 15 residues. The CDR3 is CASSVDQGAKETQYF. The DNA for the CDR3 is TGTGCCAGCAGCGTAGATCAGGGGGCAAAAGAGACCCAGTACTTC.

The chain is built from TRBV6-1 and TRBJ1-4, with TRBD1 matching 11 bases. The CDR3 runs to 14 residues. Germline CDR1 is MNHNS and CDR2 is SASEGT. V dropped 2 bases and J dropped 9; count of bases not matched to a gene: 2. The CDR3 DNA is TGTGCCAGCAGTGAACGGACAGGGGGCCAAAAACTGTTTTTT. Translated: CASSERTGGQKLFF.

CDR3 sequence: CASSPRSTTATNEKLFF. DNA of the CDR3: TGTGCCAGCTCACCACGATCGACAACCGCAACTAATGAAAAACTGTTTTTT. The chain employs TRBV18 and TRBJ1-4; D not certain. This CDR3 region has 17 residues. Trimming cost V 1 base and J 0 bases, with 12 bases left between them. Germline CDR1 and CDR2: KGHSH and LQKENI.

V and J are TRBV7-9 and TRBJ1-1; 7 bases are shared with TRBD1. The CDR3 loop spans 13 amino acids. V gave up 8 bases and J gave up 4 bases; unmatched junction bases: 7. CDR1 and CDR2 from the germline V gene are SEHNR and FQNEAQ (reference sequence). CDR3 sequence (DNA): TGTGCCAGCGGGCGAGGGGGCCCCACTGAAGCTTTCTTT. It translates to CASGRGGPTEAFF.

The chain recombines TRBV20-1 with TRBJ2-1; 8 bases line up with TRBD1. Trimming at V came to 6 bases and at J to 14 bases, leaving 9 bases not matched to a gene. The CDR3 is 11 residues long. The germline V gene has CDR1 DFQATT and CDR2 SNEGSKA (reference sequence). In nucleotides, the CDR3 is TGCAGTGCCGCGTGGCGACAGGGGAAGTTCTTC. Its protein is CSAAWRQGKFF.

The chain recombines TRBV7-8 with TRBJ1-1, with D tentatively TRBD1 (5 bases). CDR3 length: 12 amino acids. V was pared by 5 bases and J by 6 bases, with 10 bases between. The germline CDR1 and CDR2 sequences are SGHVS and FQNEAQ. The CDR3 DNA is TGTGCCAGCAGCCCAGGGTTCGCTGAAGCTTTCTTT. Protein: CASSPGFAEAFF. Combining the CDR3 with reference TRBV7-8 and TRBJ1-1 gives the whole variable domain GAGVSQSPRYKVAKRGQDVALRCDPISGHVSLFWYQQALGQGPEFLTYFQNEAQLDKSGLPSDRFFAERPEGSVSTLKIQRTQQEDSAVYLCASSPGFAEAFFGQGTRLTVV.

In DNA, the CDR3 is TGTGCCAGCAGCTTAGACGAGCGGGAGCCCTACGAGCAGTACTTC. As protein: CASSLDEREPYEQYF. The chain links TRBV7-2 to TRBJ2-7; TRBD2 aligns across 8 bases. The CDR3 is 15 amino acids. CDR1 and CDR2 (germline): SGHTA, FQGNSA. J lost 2 bases, V lost 1 base, and 4 bases had no gene match.

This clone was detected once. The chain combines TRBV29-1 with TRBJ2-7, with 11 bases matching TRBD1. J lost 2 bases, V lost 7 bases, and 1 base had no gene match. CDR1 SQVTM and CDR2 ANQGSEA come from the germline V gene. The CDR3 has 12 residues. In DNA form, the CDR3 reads TGCAGCGCGGGACAGGGGGCCTACGAGCAGTACTTC. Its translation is CSAGQGAYEQYF.

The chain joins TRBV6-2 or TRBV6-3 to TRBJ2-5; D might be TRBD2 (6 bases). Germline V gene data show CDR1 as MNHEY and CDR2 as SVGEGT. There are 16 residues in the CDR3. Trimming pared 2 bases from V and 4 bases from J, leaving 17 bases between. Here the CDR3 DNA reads TGTGCCAGCAGTTACAGCTTGGAGGGAGGAGGAGAGACCCAGTACTTC. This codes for CASSYSLEGGGETQYF.

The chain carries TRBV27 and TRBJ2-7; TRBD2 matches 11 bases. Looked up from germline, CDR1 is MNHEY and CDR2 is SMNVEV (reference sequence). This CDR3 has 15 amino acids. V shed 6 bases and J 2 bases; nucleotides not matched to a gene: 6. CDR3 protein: CASRITSGSTYEQYF. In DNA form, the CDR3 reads TGTGCCAGCAGGATTACTAGCGGGAGTACCTACGAGCAGTACTTC.